The 12 T cell receptor beta chains below were found in one sample sequenced in a study of Graves' ophthalmopathy and Graves' hyperthyroidism. The sequenced template was RNA, covering the TCR beta CDR3 region. The first round was an RT-PCR with HTBI primers, and the second round was a multiplex PCR. TCRdb itself ran the multiplex PCR reads through MiXCR, one entry per CDR3 protein. This sample has more than 1,000,000 distinct CDR3 sequences; about 35% occur once, and the top ten carry approximately 10%. Sequencing was done on a sample of peripheral blood or thyroid tissue (not recorded which). These receptors all stem from an adult man with Graves' hyperthyroidism.

This clonotype has ten or more counts. The chain uses TRBV4-3 and TRBJ1-6; 8 positions agree with TRBD1. With V trimmed by 1 base and J by 8 bases, 7 bases remained unmatched. Germline V CDR1 and CDR2: LGHNA, YSLEER. CDR3 length: 16 amino acids. The CDR3 DNA reads as TGCGCCAGCAGCCAAGCCCCGGTGACAGGGGATTCACCCCTCCACTTT. Its protein is CASSQAPVTGDSPLHF.

V gene TRBV19 combines with J gene TRBJ2-7; possibly TRBD2 for D (6 bases). The CDR3 is 19 amino acids. The V and J ends lost 3 bases and 1 base respectively, with 25 bases between them. The V gene's germline CDR1 is LNHDA and CDR2 SQIVND (reference sequence). The CDR3 DNA reads TGTGCCAGTAGTATCGCATTTTCGGCGGGACCCGCAAGATCCTACGAGCAGTACTTC. Translated, it gives CASSIAFSAGPARSYEQYF. Full variable domain (outside the CDR3, taken from reference TRBV19 and TRBJ2-7): DGGITQSPKYLFRKEGQNVTLSCEQNLNHDAMYWYRQDPGQGLRLIYYSQIVNDFQKGDIAEGYSVSREKKESFPLTVTSAQKNPTAFYLCASSIAFSAGPARSYEQYFGPGTRLTVT.

The chain has TRBV7-3 and TRBJ2-7, with TRBD1 identical over 8 bases. Germline lookup yields CDR1 SGHTA and CDR2 FQGTGA. The V gene end was trimmed by 4 bases and the J gene end by 0 bases; junction bases not matched to a gene: 8. The CDR3 loop spans 16 amino acids. The chain's CDR3 is CASSSQGAARSYEQYF. The CDR3 DNA follows: TGTGCCAGCAGCTCTCAGGGGGCGGCCCGCTCCTACGAGCAGTACTTC.

This clonotype was observed a single time. The genes are TRBV5-6 and TRBJ2-5, with D maybe TRBD1 (6 bases). CDR3 length equals 16 residues. V was pared by 1 base and J by 4 bases, with 17 bases between. Germline V gene data show CDR1 as SGHDT and CDR2 as YYEEEE. The DNA for the CDR3 is TGTGCCAGCAGCTTGATACGGCGAGGGGGTTTAGAGACCCAGTACTTC. As protein: CASSLIRRGGLETQYF.

This clonotype occurred many times. The V and J genes are TRBV9 and TRBJ2-5, with no clear D. The germline CDR1 and CDR2 sequences are SGDLS and YYNGEE. V gave up 0 bases and J gave up 2 bases, with 8 bases separating them. The CDR3 runs 14 residues. This CDR3 reads CASSVAAVQETQYF. CDR3 DNA: TGTGCCAGCAGCGTAGCGGCAGTACAAGAGACCCAGTACTTC.

This sequence joins TRBV29-1 and TRBJ2-5; D remains unclear. The V end lost 3 bases, the J end lost 1 base, and 6 bases lay between the germline ends. This CDR3 spans 12 amino acids. CDR1 and CDR2 (germline): SQVTM, ANQGSEA. The CDR3 DNA sequence: TGCAGCGTTGATGAGGCCCAAGAGACCCAGTACTTC. It translates to CSVDEAQETQYF.

With respect to this clonotype: A read error may be the cause here, since a much bigger clone is one base away. This sequence joins TRBV7-9 and TRBJ2-7, with D tentatively TRBD2 (7 bases). V was pared by 1 base and J by 6 bases, with 13 bases between. The CDR3 is 14 residues long. Germline values: CDR1 SEHNR, CDR2 FQNEAQ (reference sequence). For the CDR3, the DNA is TGTGCCAGCAGCTTAGACAGGGAGGGCTGCGAGCAGTACTTC. It is translated as CASSLDREGCEQYF. The complete variable domain, with remaining parts taken from reference TRBV7-9 and TRBJ2-7, reads DTGVSQNPRHKITKRGQNVTFRCDPISEHNRLYWYRQTLGQGPEFLTYFQNEAQLEKSRLLSDRFSAERPKGSFSTLEIQRTEQGDSAMYLCASSLDREGCEQYFGPGTRLTVT.

This clonotype was seen a handful of times. This chain uses TRBV2 with TRBJ2-5; either TRBD1 or TRBD2 may supply D (5 bases each). CDR1 and CDR2 from the germline V gene are SNHLY and FYNNEI. V was cut by 4 bases and J by 2 bases, with 11 bases left in between. This CDR3 is built from 14 residues. CDR3 region: CASSGRDGQETQYF. In nucleotides, the CDR3 is TGTGCCAGCAGTGGCCGGGACGGTCAAGAGACCCAGTACTTC.

This clonotype has a single count. The J gene is TRBJ2-5, the V gene TRBV15, with 7 bases aligning to TRBD1. The CDR3 covers 17 residues. Per the germline V gene, CDR1 is LNHNV and CDR2 is YYDKDF (reference sequence). After removal of 10 bases from V and 1 base from J, the junction contained 18 bases not matched to a gene. CDR3 coding DNA: TGTGCCAGCAGTCCTAACCTCGGACAGGCTACCCAAGAGACCCAGTACTTC. It encodes CASSPNLGQATQETQYF.

This clonotype appeared a few times. The chain couples TRBV12-3 or TRBV12-4 to TRBJ1-1; the match to TRBD1 covers 10 bases. The CDR3 runs 15 residues. Unmatched junction bases numbered 5, after V lost 3 bases and J lost 4 bases. CDR3 DNA sequence: TGTGCCAGCAGTTTTCCGGGACAGGGGATCACTGAAGCTTTCTTT. Protein sequence: CASSFPGQGITEAFF.

About this clonotype itself: A read error may account for a junction end that differs from germline. The V call is TRBV10-2, the J call TRBJ1-1, with TRBD1 as a possible D gene (5 bases). CDR3 length: 17 amino acids. Germline assignment: CDR1 WSHSY and CDR2 SAAADI. The CDR3 spells CAGSLGRGAPMNTEAFF. CDR3 coding DNA: TGCGCCGGCAGTCTGGGGCGAGGGGCCCCTATGAACACTGAAGCTTTCTTT.

For this clonotype: With a much larger clone just one base away, this may be a read error. The CDR3 DNA follows: TGTGCCAGCAGCTTGGAACCGCGGGGGGCCCAGTACTTC. This translates into CASSLEPRGAQYF. The chain links TRBV7-9 to TRBJ2-5; 8 nucleotides align to TRBD2. J lost 9 bases, V lost 3 bases, and 6 bases had no gene match. From germline, CDR1 is SEHNR and CDR2 FQNEAQ (reference sequence). This CDR3 has 13 amino acids.